A selection of T cell receptor beta chains follows, all from one sample in a study of CXCR3-negative and CXCR3-positive naive CD8 T cells. With the 5' RACE reads reprocessed, TCRdb shows one record per CDR3 protein and no DNA. This sample's table has 6,000 to 7,500 distinct CDR3 sequences. Sequencing was performed on naive CXCR3+ CD8+ T cells from blood. The receptors come from a human donor in good health. Some clones in this sample may be carry-over from other donors' samples. The CDR3 runs from the conserved cysteine through the conserved F or W. The order of the fields is clone size, V gene, J gene, CDR3 protein. The size field is filled for only some rows; it gives once, few, many or a size class.

.	TRBV7-9	TRBJ2-1	CASSLELRGDEQFF
.	TRBV29-1	TRBJ2-1	CSALGLAVYNEQFF
medium-sized	TRBV20-1	TRBJ2-4	CSASRQGLAKNIQYF
.	TRBV5-1	TRBJ1-1	CASRGPVNTEAFF
.	TRBV5-1	TRBJ2-1	CASSQSTYNEQFF
.	TRBV4-2	TRBJ1-1	CASSPDQLDGNTEAFF
.	TRBV29-1	TRBJ2-4	CSALGINKNIQYF
medium-sized	TRBV27	TRBJ2-3	CASRWTGGRTDTQYF
.	TRBV19	TRBJ2-1	CASSEGGSSYNEQFF
medium-sized	TRBV12-3/TRBV12-4	TRBJ2-4	CASSFSLAGGAAKNIQYF
.	TRBV28	TRBJ2-1	CASSSLAGRSSYNEQFF